This T cell receptor beta chain was recovered during a study of neurological immune-mediated disorders. Described time point: longitudinal time-point 1 (baseline). Among the participants, healthy controls were blood bank volunteers in Maryland, USA. Stored at -80 C, 2 million PBMCs were the source of the unsorted libraries. This clonotype was counted many times. TCRdb passed the 5' RACE reads through MiXCR, listing each CDR3 protein once. Of 60,000 to 90,000 distinct CDR3 sequences in the sample, around 9.6% were seen once. The sample was PBMCs. The TCR comes from a man younger than 40 in good health.

CDR3 amino acids: CSALDRLAFF. The CDR3 DNA follows: TGCAGTGCGTTGGACAGGCTGGCTTTCTTT. The rearrangement joins TRBV20-1 to TRBJ1-1, with 7 bases fitting TRBD1. The CDR3 contains 10 residues. The J segment lost 11 bases and the V segment lost 6 bases, leaving 6 bases of the junction unmatched. Germline loops: CDR1 DFQATT, CDR2 SNEGSKA (reference sequence).